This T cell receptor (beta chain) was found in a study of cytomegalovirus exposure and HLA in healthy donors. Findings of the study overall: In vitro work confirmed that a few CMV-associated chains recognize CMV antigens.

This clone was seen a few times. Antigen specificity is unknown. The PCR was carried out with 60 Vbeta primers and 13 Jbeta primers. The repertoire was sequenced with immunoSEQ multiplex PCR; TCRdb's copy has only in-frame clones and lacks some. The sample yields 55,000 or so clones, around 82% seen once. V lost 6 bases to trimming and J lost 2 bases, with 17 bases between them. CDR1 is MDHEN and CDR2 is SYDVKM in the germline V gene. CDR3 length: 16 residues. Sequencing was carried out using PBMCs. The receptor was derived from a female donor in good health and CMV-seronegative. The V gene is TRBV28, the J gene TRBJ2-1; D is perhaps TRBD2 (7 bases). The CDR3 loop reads CASSHRRGPPYNEQFF. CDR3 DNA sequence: TGTGCCAGCAGCCATAGGCGGGGGCCTCCCTACAATGAGCAGTTCTTC.